This T cell receptor beta chain was sequenced during a study of OX40 agonist ivuxolimab in advanced cancers. This clone was seen more than once but under ten times. Its target is unknown. Study-wide results and caveats: Some nonresponders additionally presented with little normalized T-cell clonal expansion. Among T cells, CD8+ cells averaged more expanded clones than CD4+ cells.

Assay: immunoSEQ multiplex PCR; the TCRdb copy retains only in-frame clones and omits some. The sample gives just under 20,000 clones, just under 75% of which show up once; around 30% is in the top ten. V lost 5 bases, J lost 4 bases, and 12 bases lay in between. This CDR3 has 13 residues. Germline V gives CDR1 SGHTA, CDR2 FQGTGA. The receptor's source is an adult with an advanced solid tumor such as melanoma, head and neck, liver or kidney cancer. The chain couples TRBV7-3 to TRBJ2-7; D unresolved. Sample: CD4+ or CD8+ T cells sorted from blood, taken in a trial of the OX40 agonist ivuxolimab. CDR3 nucleotides: TGTGCCAGCAGCCCAGGAGCCTATTACGAGCAGTACTTC. Translated: CASSPGAYYEQYF.